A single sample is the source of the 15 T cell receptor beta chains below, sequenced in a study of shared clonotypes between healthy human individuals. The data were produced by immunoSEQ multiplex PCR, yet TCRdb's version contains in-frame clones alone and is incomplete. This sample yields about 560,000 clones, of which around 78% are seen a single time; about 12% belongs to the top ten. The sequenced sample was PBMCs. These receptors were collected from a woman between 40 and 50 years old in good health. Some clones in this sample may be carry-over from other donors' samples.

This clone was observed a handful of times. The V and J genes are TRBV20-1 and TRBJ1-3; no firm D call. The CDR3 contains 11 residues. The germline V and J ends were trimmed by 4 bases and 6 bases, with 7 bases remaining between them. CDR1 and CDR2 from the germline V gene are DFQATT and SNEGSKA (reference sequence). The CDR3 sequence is CSATQPNTIYF. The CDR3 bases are TGCAGTGCTACCCAGCCAAACACCATATATTTT.

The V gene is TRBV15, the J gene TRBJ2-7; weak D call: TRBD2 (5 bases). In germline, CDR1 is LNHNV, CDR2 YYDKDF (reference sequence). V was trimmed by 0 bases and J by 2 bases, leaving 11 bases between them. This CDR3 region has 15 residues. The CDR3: CATSRDEGATYEQYF. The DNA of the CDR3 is TGTGCCACCAGCAGAGATGAGGGCGCCACCTACGAGCAGTACTTC.

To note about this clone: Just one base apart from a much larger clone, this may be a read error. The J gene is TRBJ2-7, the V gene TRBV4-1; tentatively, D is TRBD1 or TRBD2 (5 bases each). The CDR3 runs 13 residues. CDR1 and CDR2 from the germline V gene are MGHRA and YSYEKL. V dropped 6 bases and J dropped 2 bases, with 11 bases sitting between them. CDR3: CASSHGAAYEQYF. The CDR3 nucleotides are TGCGCCAGCAGTCACGGGGCAGCCTACGAGCAGTACTTC.

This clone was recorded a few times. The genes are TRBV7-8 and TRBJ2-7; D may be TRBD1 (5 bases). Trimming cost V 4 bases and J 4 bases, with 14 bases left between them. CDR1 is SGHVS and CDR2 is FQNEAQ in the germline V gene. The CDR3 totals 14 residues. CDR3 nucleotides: TGTGCCAGCAGCTCAGACCACAGGTATTACGAGCAGTACTTC. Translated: CASSSDHRYYEQYF.

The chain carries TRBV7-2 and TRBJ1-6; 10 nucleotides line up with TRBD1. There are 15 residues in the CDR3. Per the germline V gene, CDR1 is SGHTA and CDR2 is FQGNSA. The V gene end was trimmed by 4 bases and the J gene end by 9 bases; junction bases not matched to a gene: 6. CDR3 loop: CASSSTGGLVSPLHF. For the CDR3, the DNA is TGTGCCAGCAGCTCGACAGGGGGCTTGGTTTCACCCCTCCACTTT.

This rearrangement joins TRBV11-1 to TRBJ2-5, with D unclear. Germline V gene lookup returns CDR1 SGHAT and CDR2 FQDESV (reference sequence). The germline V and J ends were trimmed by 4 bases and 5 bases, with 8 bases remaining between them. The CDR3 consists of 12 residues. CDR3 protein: CASSSYGETQYF. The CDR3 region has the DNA TGTGCCAGCAGCTCCTACGGGGAGACCCAGTACTTC.

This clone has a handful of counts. DNA of the CDR3: TGTGCCAGCAGCTTAGCGCGGCAGGACCTCACTGAAGCTTTCTTT. The encoded protein is CASSLARQDLTEAFF. The V gene is TRBV7-8, the J gene TRBJ1-1; no clear D. CDR1 and CDR2 (germline): SGHVS, FQNEAQ. The CDR3 consists of 15 residues. V dropped 0 bases and J dropped 4 bases, with 12 bases sitting between them.

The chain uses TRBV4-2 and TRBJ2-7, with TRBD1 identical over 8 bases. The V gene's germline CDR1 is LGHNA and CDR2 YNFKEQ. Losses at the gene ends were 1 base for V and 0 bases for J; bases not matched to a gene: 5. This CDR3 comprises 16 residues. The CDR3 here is CASSQARTGSSYEQYF. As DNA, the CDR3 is TGTGCCAGCAGCCAAGCCAGGACAGGGAGCTCCTACGAGCAGTACTTC.

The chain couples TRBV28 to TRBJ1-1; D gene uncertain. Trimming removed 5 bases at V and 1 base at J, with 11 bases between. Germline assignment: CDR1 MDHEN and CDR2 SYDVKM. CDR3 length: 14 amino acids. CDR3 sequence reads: CASSPAPSNTEAFF. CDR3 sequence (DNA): TGTGCCAGCAGTCCCGCCCCCTCGAACACTGAAGCTTTCTTT.

This CDR3 is CASSLAAQANYEQYF. In DNA form, the CDR3 reads TGTGCCAGCAGCTTGGCCGCACAGGCCAACTACGAGCAGTACTTC. The chain couples TRBV7-2 to TRBJ2-7, with TRBD1 as a possible D gene (5 bases). This CDR3 has 15 residues. With 3 bases removed from V and 3 bases from J, the gap between germline ends came to 15 bases. Germline V lookup: CDR1 SGHTA, CDR2 FQGNSA.

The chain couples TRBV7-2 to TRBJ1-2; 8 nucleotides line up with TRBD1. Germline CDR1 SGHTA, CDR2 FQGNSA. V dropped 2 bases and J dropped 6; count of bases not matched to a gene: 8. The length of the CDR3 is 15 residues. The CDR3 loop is CASSLNWAGGNGYTF. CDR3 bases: TGTGCCAGCAGCTTAAATTGGGCAGGGGGCAATGGCTACACCTTC.

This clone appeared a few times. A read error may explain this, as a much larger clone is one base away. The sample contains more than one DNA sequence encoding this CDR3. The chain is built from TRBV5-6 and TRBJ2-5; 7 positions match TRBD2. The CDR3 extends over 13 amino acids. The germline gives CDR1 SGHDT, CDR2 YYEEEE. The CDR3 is CASSAGVQETQYF. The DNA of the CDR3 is TGCGCCAGCAGCGCGGGGGTCCAAGAGACCCAGTACTTC.

CDR3 DNA: TGTGCCTGGGGAAACGGGGGGGGGCAGCCCCAGCATTTT. Translating it yields CAWGNGGGQPQHF. V is TRBV30 and J is TRBJ1-5; D might be TRBD1 (5 bases). Per germline, CDR1 GTSNPN and CDR2 SVGIG (reference sequence). The CDR3 sequence is 13 residues long. V shed 5 bases and J shed 7 bases, with 15 bases lying between them.

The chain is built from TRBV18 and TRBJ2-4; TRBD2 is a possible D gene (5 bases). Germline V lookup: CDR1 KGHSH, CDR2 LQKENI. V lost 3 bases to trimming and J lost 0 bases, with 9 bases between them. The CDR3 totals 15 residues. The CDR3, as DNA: TGTGCCAGCTCACCGTCAGGACTAGCCAAAAACATTCAGTACTTC. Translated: CASSPSGLAKNIQYF.

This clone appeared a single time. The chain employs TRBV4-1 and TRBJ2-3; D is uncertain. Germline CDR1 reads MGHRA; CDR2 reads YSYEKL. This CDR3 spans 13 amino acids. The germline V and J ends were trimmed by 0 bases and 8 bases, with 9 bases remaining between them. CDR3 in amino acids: CASSQDPSGTQYF. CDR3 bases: TGCGCCAGCAGCCAAGATCCATCGGGTACGCAGTATTTT.